The present TCR beta chain was sequenced within a study of CD8+ T cells in alopecia areata. Sequencing used cDNA as its template, made by extracting RNA and reverse transcribing it. TCRdb keeps only in-frame clones here, not all; method: immunoSEQ multiplex PCR. The sample lists 200,000 to 250,000 clones; approximately 53% were seen once. The V end lost 1 base, the J end lost 5 bases, and 14 bases lay between the germline ends. The CDR3 is made up of 15 amino acids. CDR1 and CDR2 (germline): MGHRA, YSYEKL. This chain joins TRBV4-1 and TRBJ1-2; tentatively, D is TRBD1 (5 bases). The sequenced sample was CD8+ T cells sorted from blood. This TCR derives from a human donor in good health. The CDR3 bases are TGCGCCAGCAGCCAAGTTCCAGGGTGGGATTATGGCTACACCTTC. Translating it yields CASSQVPGWDYGYTF.